Listed below are T cell receptor beta chains from one sample, sequenced in a study of siplizumab effects on memory and regulatory T cells. TCRdb keeps only in-frame clones here, not all; method: immunoSEQ multiplex PCR. The sample yields fewer than 100,000 clones, around 95% seen once. Sequencing was performed on CD8+ T cells sorted from blood. The receptor set was obtained from a human donor in good health. The CDR3 runs from the conserved cysteine through the conserved F or W. Each record gives: D gene, clone size, J gene, CDR3 length, V gene, CDR3 DNA, CDR3 protein. A D gene is named only where the DNA matches it firmly. Clone size is stated in some rows and not others, as once, few, many or a class when expanded.

D: NA; size: NA; J: TRBJ2-2; length: 14; V: TRBV7-9; DNA: TGTGCCAGCAGCTCCTTCTCGAACACCGGGGAGCTGTTTTTT; CDR3: CASSSFSNTGELFF
D: NA; size: once; J: TRBJ1-1; length: 12; V: TRBV11-2; DNA: TGTGCCAGCAGTGGGGAGCGGAGTGAAGCTTTCTTT; CDR3: CASSGERSEAFF
D: TRBD2; size: NA; J: TRBJ2-2; length: 17; V: TRBV2; DNA: TGTGCCAGTAATGGGCTCCTAGCGGAGAAGAACACCGGGGAGCTGTTTTTT; CDR3: CASNGLLAEKNTGELFF
D: TRBD1; size: few; J: TRBJ1-2; length: 16; V: TRBV5-1; DNA: TGCGCCAGCAGCTTGTATTTCGATGGGCAGGGGGATGGCTACACCTTC; CDR3: CASSLYFDGQGDGYTF
D: NA; size: NA; J: TRBJ2-7; length: 13; V: TRBV4-1; DNA: TGCGCCAGCAGCCAAGCAGGTGACTACGAGCAGTACTTC; CDR3: CASSQAGDYEQYF
D: NA; size: NA; J: TRBJ2-7; length: 12; V: TRBV5-5; DNA: TGTGCCAGCAGGACAGGTTCCTACGAGCAGTACTTC; CDR3: CASRTGSYEQYF
D: NA; size: NA; J: TRBJ2-3; length: 11; V: TRBV10-1; DNA: TGCGCCAGCACCCCAAAGGGTACGCAGTATTTT; CDR3: CASTPKGTQYF
D: NA; size: NA; J: TRBJ2-1; length: 17; V: TRBV13; DNA: TGTGCCAGCAGCTTATCGGGTAGCATTGGGTTTATGAATGAGCAGTTCTTC; CDR3: CASSLSGSIGFMNEQFF
D: NA; size: NA; J: TRBJ2-3; length: 13; V: TRBV6-1; DNA: TGTGCCAGCAGTGAAGCGCATTCTAATACGCAGTATTTT; CDR3: CASSEAHSNTQYF
D: TRBD2; size: NA; J: TRBJ2-7; length: 16; V: TRBV19; DNA: TGTGCCAGTAGTCTTAGAACTAGCGGGAGGCCCCTCGAGCAGTACTTC; CDR3: CASSLRTSGRPLEQYF
D: TRBD2; size: NA; J: TRBJ2-5; length: 16; V: TRBV7-9; DNA: TGTGCCAGCAGCCCATGGACTAGCGGAGACCAAGAGACCCAGTACTTC; CDR3: CASSPWTSGDQETQYF
D: NA; size: once; J: TRBJ1-2; length: 15; V: TRBV19; DNA: TGTGCCAGTAGTATAGATCTAATTGGGTTTTATGGCTACACCTTC; CDR3: CASSIDLIGFYGYTF
D: TRBD2; size: NA; J: TRBJ2-5; length: 16; V: TRBV13; DNA: TGTGCCAGCAGCCCGGGACTAGCGGGAGTGGGGGAGACCCAGTACTTC; CDR3: CASSPGLAGVGETQYF
D: NA; size: NA; J: TRBJ2-5; length: 14; V: TRBV7-9; DNA: TGTGCCAGCAGCCCTGAGAGGTACCAAGAGACCCAGTACTTC; CDR3: CASSPERYQETQYF
D: NA; size: NA; J: TRBJ2-3; length: 14; V: TRBV28; DNA: TGTGCCAGCAGTTTAACTTCGGGCGGGGATACGCAGTATTTT; CDR3: CASSLTSGGDTQYF
D: NA; size: NA; J: TRBJ2-7; length: 13; V: TRBV27; DNA: TGTGCCAGCAGTTTAGCCCTGCCGTACGAGCAGTACTTC; CDR3: CASSLALPYEQYF
D: NA; size: few; J: TRBJ1-3; length: 19; V: TRBV13; DNA: TGTGCCAGCAGCTTAGAAGTCCGGCAGGGAGCCGACTCTGGAAACACCATATATTTT; CDR3: CASSLEVRQGADSGNTIYF
D: TRBD1; size: few; J: TRBJ2-7; length: 13; V: TRBV19; DNA: TGTGCCAGTAGTACCGGACAGGGGAACGAGCAGTACTTC; CDR3: CASSTGQGNEQYF
D: TRBD2; size: NA; J: TRBJ2-3; length: 15; V: TRBV6-5; DNA: TGTGCCAGCAGCCCCAGCGGGAGGGGCGCAGATACGCAGTATTTT; CDR3: CASSPSGRGADTQYF
D: TRBD1; size: NA; J: TRBJ2-7; length: 16; V: TRBV2; DNA: TGTGCCAGCAGTGAGATAACTGGGACAGGGAGGCACGAGCAGTACTTC; CDR3: CASSEITGTGRHEQYF
D: TRBD1; size: NA; J: TRBJ1-5; length: 17; V: TRBV27; DNA: TGTGCCAGCAGCTCCGGGACAGGGGCTTATAGCAATCAGCCCCAGCATTTT; CDR3: CASSSGTGAYSNQPQHF
D: TRBD2; size: NA; J: TRBJ2-1; length: 18; V: TRBV7-2; DNA: TGTGCCAGCAGCTCGCCCCGCATTCTGGCGGGAGATCGAAATGAGCAGTTCTTC; CDR3: CASSSPRILAGDRNEQFF
D: NA; size: few; J: TRBJ1-5; length: 13; V: TRBV7-9; DNA: TGTGCCAGCAGCTTAGGGGGGCAGTCGCCCCAGCATTTT; CDR3: CASSLGGQSPQHF
D: NA; size: NA; J: TRBJ2-3; length: 15; V: TRBV9; DNA: TGTGCCAGCAGCGTAGCCAGCATTAGCACAGATACGCAGTATTTT; CDR3: CASSVASISTDTQYF
D: TRBD2; size: once; J: TRBJ2-5; length: 17; V: TRBV5-1; DNA: TGCGCCAGCAGCTTGGAGCTCATCCTAGCGGACAAAGAGACCCAGTACTTC; CDR3: CASSLELILADKETQYF
D: NA; size: NA; J: TRBJ2-1; length: 16; V: TRBV15; DNA: TGTGCCACCAGCAGCCCGACCCTGAGCTCCTACAATGAGCAGTTCTTC; CDR3: CATSSPTLSSYNEQFF
D: NA; size: NA; J: TRBJ1-2; length: 15; V: TRBV4-1; DNA: TGCGCCAGCAGCCTACCCGCGGGAACGTTCTATGGCTACACCTTC; CDR3: CASSLPAGTFYGYTF
D: NA; size: once; J: TRBJ1-3; length: 13; V: TRBV27; DNA: TGTGCCAGCAGTTCCCCCGGCGGGAACACCATATATTTT; CDR3: CASSSPGGNTIYF
D: TRBD1; size: NA; J: TRBJ1-4; length: 14; V: TRBV5-8; DNA: TGTGCCAGCAGCCCCAGGGGGCGCGGTGAAAAACTGTTTTTT; CDR3: CASSPRGRGEKLFF
D: NA; size: once; J: TRBJ2-7; length: 16; V: TRBV7-9; DNA: TGTGCCAGCAGCTTACCGTGGAGGGACTCATCCTACGAGCAGTACTTC; CDR3: CASSLPWRDSSYEQYF
D: TRBD1; size: NA; J: TRBJ2-1; length: 16; V: TRBV10-3; DNA: TGTGCCATCAGAGTCGACAGGGAGAAATCCTACAATGAGCAGTTCTTC; CDR3: CAIRVDREKSYNEQFF
D: NA; size: NA; J: TRBJ2-2; length: 17; V: TRBV28; DNA: TGTGCCAGCAGTTCACCACAGAAACAGGGTATCACCGGGGAGCTGTTTTTT; CDR3: CASSSPQKQGITGELFF
D: TRBD2; size: NA; J: TRBJ2-1; length: 16; V: TRBV10-1; DNA: TGCGCCAGCAGTGATTCAGCGGGGACGAAGGGGTATGAGCAGTTCTTC; CDR3: CASSDSAGTKGYEQFF
D: NA; size: NA; J: TRBJ1-2; length: 15; V: TRBV7-9; DNA: TGTGCCAGCAGCTTAGATCCCGCATGGCACTATGGCTACACCTTC; CDR3: CASSLDPAWHYGYTF
D: NA; size: NA; J: TRBJ2-5; length: 14; V: TRBV19; DNA: TGTGCCAGTAGTATTCCAGGTGGGAGCGCGACCCAGTACTTC; CDR3: CASSIPGGSATQYF
D: NA; size: NA; J: TRBJ2-3; length: 13; V: TRBV6-5; DNA: TGTGCCAGCAGCTTAGGGGGGAGAGATACGCAGTATTTT; CDR3: CASSLGGRDTQYF
D: NA; size: NA; J: TRBJ1-3; length: 16; V: TRBV4-2; DNA: TGTGCCAGCAGCCAAGATATACAGGGCGCTGGAAACACCATATATTTT; CDR3: CASSQDIQGAGNTIYF
D: TRBD1; size: NA; J: TRBJ2-5; length: 15; V: TRBV6-1; DNA: TGTGCCAGCAGTGAAGTCAAGGGGGCACAAGAGACCCAGTACTTC; CDR3: CASSEVKGAQETQYF
D: TRBD2; size: NA; J: TRBJ2-5; length: 15; V: TRBV6-5; DNA: TGTGCCAGCAGTTACTCGACTAGCGGGAGAGAGACCCAGTACTTC; CDR3: CASSYSTSGRETQYF
D: TRBD2; size: NA; J: TRBJ2-7; length: 15; V: TRBV9; DNA: TGTGCCAGCAGCGTAGAAACTAGCGGCTCCTACGAGCAGTACTTC; CDR3: CASSVETSGSYEQYF
D: TRBD1; size: NA; J: TRBJ2-7; length: 14; V: TRBV19; DNA: TGTGCCAGTAGCTTTGGGACAGGCGATTACGAGCAGTACTTC; CDR3: CASSFGTGDYEQYF
D: NA; size: NA; J: TRBJ2-3; length: 13; V: TRBV27; DNA: TGTGCCAGCAGTTTTGGGCCGGGGGATACGCAGTATTTT; CDR3: CASSFGPGDTQYF
D: NA; size: NA; J: TRBJ1-3; length: 15; V: TRBV19; DNA: TGTGCCAGTAGTCCCGCAGGCAACTCTGGAAACACCATATATTTT; CDR3: CASSPAGNSGNTIYF
D: TRBD1; size: NA; J: TRBJ2-7; length: 13; V: TRBV29-1; DNA: TGCAGCGTTGATGGACAGGGTACAGACGAGCAGTACTTC; CDR3: CSVDGQGTDEQYF
D: NA; size: NA; J: TRBJ2-7; length: 15; V: TRBV25-1; DNA: TGTGCCAGCTCCCCCCCCACAGGCGACCCTCGGGAGCAGTACTTC; CDR3: CASSPPTGDPREQYF
D: NA; size: NA; J: TRBJ1-2; length: 14; V: TRBV19; DNA: TGTGCCAGTAGGGTAGGGAAGGGGAATGGTGGCTACACCTTC; CDR3: CASRVGKGNGGYTF
D: TRBD2; size: NA; J: TRBJ2-1; length: 15; V: TRBV9; DNA: TGTGCCAGCAGCGTAGGCGGCGGGAGAGGTAATGAGCAGTTCTTC; CDR3: CASSVGGGRGNEQFF
D: NA; size: NA; J: TRBJ2-3; length: 16; V: TRBV6-6; DNA: TGTGCCAGCAGTTACTGGGAGGGGGCAAGGACAGATACGCAGTATTTT; CDR3: CASSYWEGARTDTQYF
D: TRBD2; size: NA; J: TRBJ2-2; length: 16; V: TRBV13; DNA: TGTGCCAGCAGCCAAACGACTAGCTTGGGAGTCGGGGAGCTGTTTTTT; CDR3: CASSQTTSLGVGELFF
D: TRBD1; size: NA; J: TRBJ1-2; length: 14; V: TRBV7-9; DNA: TGTGCCAGCAGCTCCGGACAGGGGGGAGGTGGCTACACCTTC; CDR3: CASSSGQGGGGYTF
D: TRBD2; size: once; J: TRBJ2-1; length: 16; V: TRBV7-6; DNA: TGTGCCAGCAGCCTACAGGCTAGCGGCATGTACAATGAGCAGTTCTTC; CDR3: CASSLQASGMYNEQFF
D: NA; size: NA; J: TRBJ1-3; length: 15; V: TRBV9; DNA: TGTGCCAGCAGCGTAGACCGGGACCCTGGAAACACCATATATTTT; CDR3: CASSVDRDPGNTIYF
D: TRBD1; size: NA; J: TRBJ1-4; length: 15; V: TRBV7-6; DNA: TGTGCCAGCAGCATAGAGGCCAGGGGGTATGAAAAACTGTTTTTT; CDR3: CASSIEARGYEKLFF
D: NA; size: NA; J: TRBJ2-7; length: 13; V: TRBV4-1; DNA: TGCGCCAGCAGCCTCGACCGAGGGTACGAGCAGTACTTC; CDR3: CASSLDRGYEQYF
D: TRBD2; size: NA; J: TRBJ2-5; length: 17; V: TRBV27; DNA: TGTGCCAGCAGCCAGGGACTAGCGGGATACTTCCAAGAGACCCAGTACTTC; CDR3: CASSQGLAGYFQETQYF
D: TRBD2; size: NA; J: TRBJ2-1; length: 16; V: TRBV27; DNA: TGTGCCAGCAGTCCGATAGCGGTAGCGGGAGTAGGCGAGCAGTTCTTC; CDR3: CASSPIAVAGVGEQFF
D: TRBD2; size: NA; J: TRBJ2-1; length: 16; V: TRBV28; DNA: TGTGCCAGCAGTTCCCGACTAGCGGGCGCCTACAATGAGCAGTTCTTC; CDR3: CASSSRLAGAYNEQFF